Each of the 23 T cell receptor beta chains below was sequenced from the same sample in a study of blood T cell repertoires in COVID-19. Some clones are missing from TCRdb's copy, which holds only in-frame ones; the method was immunoSEQ multiplex PCR. The table includes roughly 160,000 clones, approximately 91% detected once. Sequences were obtained from peripheral blood. The receptors here all came from a man aged 18-30 years with acute or convalescent COVID-19.

V is TRBV30 and J is TRBJ1-2; 10 bases map to TRBD1. This CDR3 has 15 residues. V was clipped by 0 bases and J by 7 bases; unmatched bases: 8. Germline lookup yields CDR1 GTSNPN and CDR2 SVGIG (reference sequence). The CDR3 loop is CAWSVRGTGVGGYTF. Written as DNA, the CDR3 is TGTGCCTGGAGTGTACGCGGGACAGGGGTAGGTGGCTACACCTTC.

The chain couples TRBV5-1 to TRBJ2-7, with TRBD2 matching over 10 bases. Trimming took 1 base from V and 6 from J; bases not matched to a gene: 10. This CDR3 is 16 amino acids long. Germline CDR1 reads SGHRS; CDR2 reads YFSETQ. The CDR3 nucleotides are TGCGCCAGCAGCTTGAGTAGCGGGGGGTCAGGAAGCGAGCAGTACTTC. Protein product: CASSLSSGGSGSEQYF.

The chain recombines TRBV10-2 with TRBJ1-1; D might be TRBD1 (6 bases). From germline, CDR1 is WSHSY and CDR2 SAAADI. This CDR3 spans 14 amino acids. The germline V and J ends were trimmed by 6 bases and 2 bases, with 13 bases remaining between them. CDR3 coding DNA: TGCGCCAGCAGGCCTACAGGGTTCAACACTGAAGCTTTCTTT. As protein: CASRPTGFNTEAFF.

This chain uses TRBV19 with TRBJ2-2; TRBD1 matches at 7 bases. The V segment lost 3 bases and the J segment 0 bases; nucleotides outside the gene matches: 1. The germline gives CDR1 LNHDA, CDR2 SQIVND (reference sequence). The CDR3 runs 15 residues. CDR3 amino acids: CASSIDRANTGELFF. Written as DNA, the CDR3 is TGTGCCAGTAGTATTGACAGGGCGAACACCGGGGAGCTGTTTTTT. Looking up the rest from reference TRBV19 and TRBJ2-2 gives the full variable domain: DGGITQSPKYLFRKEGQNVTLSCEQNLNHDAMYWYRQDPGQGLRLIYYSQIVNDFQKGDIAEGYSVSREKKESFPLTVTSAQKNPTAFYLCASSIDRANTGELFFGEGSRLTVL.

This clone was seen just once. The chain carries TRBV5-1 and TRBJ2-6, with 8 nucleotides matching TRBD1. This CDR3 region has 18 residues. V lost 4 bases to trimming and J lost 0 bases; unmatched junction nucleotides: 9. From germline, CDR1 is SGHRS and CDR2 YFSETQ. The chain's CDR3 is CASSDGQGGSSGANVLTF. CDR3 coding DNA: TGCGCCAGCAGCGACGGACAGGGTGGTAGCTCTGGGGCCAACGTCCTGACTTTC. Drawing the rest from reference TRBV5-1 and TRBJ2-6, the complete variable domain is KAGVTQTPRYLIKTRGQQVTLSCSPISGHRSVSWYQQTPGQGLQFLFEYFSETQRNKGNFPGRFSGRQFSNSRSEMNVSTLELGDSALYLCASSDGQGGSSGANVLTFGAGSRLTVL.

This clone appeared once. CDR3 protein: CASSSLTGEDPYGYTF. The CDR3 DNA reads TGTGCCAGCAGTTCACTAACAGGGGAGGACCCCTATGGCTACACCTTC. The genes are TRBV27 and TRBJ1-2, with 7 bases that match TRBD1. The V gene's germline CDR1 is MNHEY and CDR2 SMNVEV (reference sequence). Trimming at V came to 4 bases and at J to 4 bases, leaving 12 bases not matched to a gene. This CDR3 has 16 residues.

This rearrangement joins TRBV24-1 to TRBJ2-3, with TRBD2 identical over 7 bases. The CDR3 consists of 11 residues. V was clipped by 5 bases and J by 11 bases; unmatched bases: 3. Germline V CDR1 and CDR2: KGHDR, SFDVKD. CDR3 bases: TGTGCCACCAGTGGGGGGAGGGAGCAGTATTTT. Translation: CATSGGREQYF.

The chain has TRBV5-4 and TRBJ1-3, with D perhaps matching TRBD1 (6 bases). The CDR3 is made up of 20 amino acids. Trimming stripped 0 bases from V and 2 bases from J, with 24 bases between. Germline CDR1 and CDR2: SGHNT and YYREEE (reference sequence). The CDR3 nucleotides read TGTGCCAGCAGCTTGGTTGGGGCCAGGGGAGGGGTAGCCGCTGGAAACACCATATATTTT. Translated: CASSLVGARGGVAAGNTIYF.

V gene TRBV6-5 combines with J gene TRBJ2-2; TRBD2 is a possible D gene (5 bases). CDR3 length: 14 amino acids. CDR1 is MNHEY, CDR2 SVGAGI, per germline. V lost 8 bases and J lost 6, with 16 bases in between. The CDR3 coding sequence is TGTGCCAGCGCTGCCCTTGGGAGAGCCGGGGAGCTGTTTTTT. This gives the protein CASAALGRAGELFF.

The chain recombines TRBV2 with TRBJ1-1; TRBD1 might be the D (6 bases). This CDR3 comprises 16 residues. V was clipped by 4 bases and J by 5 bases, with 20 bases between them. Germline V gives CDR1 SNHLY, CDR2 FYNNEI. CDR3 in amino acids: CASSVNRDTPRTEAFF. The CDR3 region has the DNA TGTGCCAGCAGTGTGAACCGGGACACACCGAGGACTGAAGCTTTCTTT.

V usage is TRBV15 and J usage is TRBJ2-1, with 7 bases that match TRBD1. Germline-derived CDR1 and CDR2 are LNHNV and YYDKDF (reference sequence). This CDR3 has 18 residues. The ends lost 0 bases at V and 0 bases at J; junction bases unmatched: 8. For the CDR3, the DNA is TGTGCCACCAGCAGAGATCCGGTGGACAGGTTCTCCTACAATGAGCAGTTCTTC. It specifies CATSRDPVDRFSYNEQFF.

The V and J genes are TRBV7-2 and TRBJ1-2; 7 bases align to TRBD1. The CDR3 has 14 residues. Looked up from germline, CDR1 is SGHTA and CDR2 is FQGNSA. V lost 4 bases, J lost 5 bases, and 7 bases stayed unmatched. CDR3: CASSSKGGEYGYTF. In DNA, the CDR3 is TGTGCCAGCAGCTCAAAAGGGGGCGAGTATGGCTACACCTTC.

The DNA of the CDR3 is TGTGCCAGCAGCCAAGGATTGGCGGGAGGGTCGTTCTTC. This translates into CASSQGLAGGSFF. The V call is TRBV4-2, the J call TRBJ2-1; 9 bases line up with TRBD2. Per germline, CDR1 LGHNA and CDR2 YNFKEQ. CDR3 length equals 13 residues. The trim removed 1 base at V and 15 bases at J, leaving 7 bases unmatched.

The chain employs TRBV12-3 or TRBV12-4 and TRBJ2-1; 9 bases align to TRBD1. The CDR3 is made up of 13 amino acids. V gave up 6 bases and J gave up 8 bases; unmatched junction bases: 5. The CDR3, as DNA: TGTGCCAGCAGCCCGGGACAGGGATATGAGCAGTTCTTC. Residues: CASSPGQGYEQFF.

J is TRBJ1-2 and V is TRBV7-8; D might be TRBD1 (5 bases). CDR3 length: 14 residues. V was clipped by 5 bases and J by 3 bases, with 13 bases between them. Germline values: CDR1 SGHVS, CDR2 FQNEAQ. CDR3 DNA sequence: TGTGCCAGCAGCCCTCGGGAGACAGACTATGGCTACACCTTC. Amino acids: CASSPRETDYGYTF.

V gene TRBV6-5 combines with J gene TRBJ1-3; TRBD1 matches at 7 bases. V gave up 6 bases and J gave up 1 base; unmatched junction bases: 3. The germline gives CDR1 MNHEY, CDR2 SVGAGI. The CDR3 consists of 14 residues. Written as DNA, the CDR3 is TGTGCCAGCAGAAACAGGGGATCTGGAAACACCATATATTTT. Its protein product is CASRNRGSGNTIYF.

This chain uses TRBV11-3 with TRBJ2-1; 10 nucleotides line up with TRBD2. The CDR3 sequence is 14 residues long. Germline V gene lookup returns CDR1 SGHNT and CDR2 YENEEA. Trimming took 4 bases from V and 7 from J; bases not matched to a gene: 4. CDR3 nucleotide sequence: TGTGCCAGCAGCTCTAGCGGGAGTTCAAATGAGCAGTTCTTC. Translation gives CASSSSGSSNEQFF. Based on the CDR3 plus reference TRBV11-3 and TRBJ2-1, the full variable domain is EAGVVQSPRYKIIEKKQPVAFWCNPISGHNTLYWYLQNLGQGPELLIRYENEEAVDDSQLPKDRFSAERLKGVDSTLKIQPAELGDSAVYLCASSSSGSSNEQFFGPGTRLTVL.

J is TRBJ2-5 and V is TRBV4-1; 11 bases align to TRBD2. This CDR3 contains 16 residues. V shed 6 bases, J shed 2 bases, and the junction held 8 bases outside the gene matches. CDR1 is MGHRA and CDR2 is YSYEKL in the germline V gene. Written as DNA, the CDR3 is TGCGCCAGCAGTAGCGGGAGGGGTTATACTCAAGAGACCCAGTACTTC. Translation gives CASSSGRGYTQETQYF.

The CDR3 region is CASTGQVGTGELFF. CDR3 coding DNA: TGTGCCAGCACTGGACAGGTGGGAACCGGGGAGCTGTTTTTT. The rearrangement uses TRBV9 and TRBJ2-2, with TRBD1 matching 7 bases. The germline gives CDR1 SGDLS, CDR2 YYNGEE. Losses at the gene ends were 6 bases for V and 5 bases for J; bases not matched to a gene: 7. This CDR3 spans 14 amino acids.

The CDR3 DNA reads as TGTGCCAGCAGCTACGGACAGATAAACTATGGCTACACCTTC. Translated, it gives CASSYGQINYGYTF. This chain connects TRBV5-6 to TRBJ1-2, with D possibly TRBD1 on 6 matching bases. Germline V lookup: CDR1 SGHDT, CDR2 YYEEEE. V lost 3 bases and J 2 bases, leaving 11 bases between the germline ends. This CDR3 comprises 14 residues.

The sample holds one count of this clone. The chain carries TRBV12-5 and TRBJ2-2, with 11 bases aligning to TRBD1. With V trimmed by 5 bases and J by 1 base, 9 bases remained unmatched. This CDR3 is 18 amino acids long. Looked up from germline, CDR1 is LGHNT and CDR2 is FRNRAP. The CDR3 DNA follows: TGTGCTAGTGGTCTAGACTTCGGGACAGGGGGGAACACCGGGGAGCTGTTTTTT. It specifies CASGLDFGTGGNTGELFF.

This clone has just one count. This chain connects TRBV9 to TRBJ1-4, with a weak D call TRBD1 (5 bases). The CDR3 covers 14 residues. V gave up 4 bases and J gave up 7 bases, with 14 bases separating them. Germline assignment: CDR1 SGDLS and CDR2 YYNGEE. CDR3 nucleotide sequence: TGTGCCAGCAGCTCAGACGGGGGGGTTGAAAAACTGTTTTTT. Its translation is CASSSDGGVEKLFF.

This chain's CDR3 is CASSQVRPRVMDNQPQHF. CDR3 DNA sequence: TGTGCCAGCAGCCAAGTCCGTCCCAGGGTGATGGACAATCAGCCCCAGCATTTT. This chain links TRBV3-1 (or the pseudogene TRBV3-2) with TRBJ1-5; TRBD1 might be the D (5 bases). CDR1 LGHDT and CDR2 YNNKEL come from the germline V gene (reference sequence). The V gene lost 1 base and the J gene lost 3 bases, with 19 bases spanning the gap. The CDR3 has 18 residues.